Sequencing of this T cell receptor (beta chain) was carried out in a study of blood T cell repertoires in COVID-19. Study background: Samples of COVID-19 (acute and convalescent) were obtained from the United States, Italy and Spain. The cDNA or gDNA used as material had been derived from T cells, B-cell-depleted T cells, or PBMCs.

Under the authors' procedure: Reference gene primers were amplified, and this amplification served to estimate nucleated cell counts. TCRdb's copy holds only in-frame clones and misses some; the assay was immunoSEQ multiplex PCR. Clone size and V and J calls were adopted from that table, with D and trimming inferred from the DNA. The sample includes roughly 250,000 clones, 82% of them seen just once. This clone was observed a few times. The CDR3 sequence is 12 residues long. Per the germline V gene, CDR1 is SEHNR and CDR2 is FQNEAQ (reference sequence). V gave up 1 base and J gave up 5 bases, with 6 bases separating them.

The V gene is TRBV7-9, the J gene TRBJ2-7; D unclear. This TCR came from a woman in her 70s with acute or convalescent COVID-19. Sequencing used peripheral blood. CDR3 bases: TGTGCCAGCAGCTTAGAGTCGGACGAGCAGTACTTC. This encodes CASSLESDEQYF.